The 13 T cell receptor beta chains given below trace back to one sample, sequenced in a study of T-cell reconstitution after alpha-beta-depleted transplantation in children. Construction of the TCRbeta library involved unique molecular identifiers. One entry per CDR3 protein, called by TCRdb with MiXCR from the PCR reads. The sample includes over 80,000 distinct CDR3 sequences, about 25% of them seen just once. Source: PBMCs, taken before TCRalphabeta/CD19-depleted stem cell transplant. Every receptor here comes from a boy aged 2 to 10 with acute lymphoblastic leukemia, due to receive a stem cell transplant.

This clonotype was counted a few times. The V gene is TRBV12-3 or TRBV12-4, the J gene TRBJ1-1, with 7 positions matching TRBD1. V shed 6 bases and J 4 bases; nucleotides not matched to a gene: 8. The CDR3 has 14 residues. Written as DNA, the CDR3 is TGTGCCAGCAGCTTCCAGGGGGTTGGCACTGAAGCTTTCTTT. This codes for CASSFQGVGTEAFF.

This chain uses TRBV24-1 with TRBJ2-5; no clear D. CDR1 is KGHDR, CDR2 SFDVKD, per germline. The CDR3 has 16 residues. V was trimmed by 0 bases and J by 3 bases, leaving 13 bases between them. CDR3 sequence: CATSDLVFGGEETQYF. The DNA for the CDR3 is TGTGCCACCAGTGATTTGGTCTTCGGCGGAGAAGAGACCCAGTACTTC.

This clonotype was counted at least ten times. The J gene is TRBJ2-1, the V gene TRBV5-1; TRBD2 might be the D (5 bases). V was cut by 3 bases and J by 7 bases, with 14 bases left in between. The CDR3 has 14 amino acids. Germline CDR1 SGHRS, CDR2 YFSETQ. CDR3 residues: CASSSLAAGNEQFF. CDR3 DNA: TGCGCCAGCAGCTCCCTAGCAGCCGGGAATGAGCAGTTCTTC.

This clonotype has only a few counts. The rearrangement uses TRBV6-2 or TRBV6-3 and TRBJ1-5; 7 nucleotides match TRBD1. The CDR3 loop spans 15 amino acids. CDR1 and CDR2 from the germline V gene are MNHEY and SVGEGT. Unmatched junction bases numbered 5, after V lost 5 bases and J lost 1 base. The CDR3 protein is CASSLQGMSNQPQHF. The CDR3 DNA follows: TGTGCCAGCAGTCTACAGGGGATGAGCAATCAGCCCCAGCATTTT.

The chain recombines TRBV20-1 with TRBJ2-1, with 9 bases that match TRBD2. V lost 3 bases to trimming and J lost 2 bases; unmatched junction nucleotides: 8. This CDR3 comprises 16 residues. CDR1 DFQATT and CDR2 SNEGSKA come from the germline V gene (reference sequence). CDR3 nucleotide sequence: TGCAGTGCTAGCCTACTAGCGGGCGGGACCTACAATGAGCAGTTCTTC. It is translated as CSASLLAGGTYNEQFF.

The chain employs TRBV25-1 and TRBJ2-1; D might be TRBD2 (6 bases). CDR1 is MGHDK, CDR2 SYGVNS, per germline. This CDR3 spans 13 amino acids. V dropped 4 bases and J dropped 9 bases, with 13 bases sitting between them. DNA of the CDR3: TGTGCCAGCAGTGCGACCGGGACTGGTGAGCAGTTCTTC. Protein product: CASSATGTGEQFF.

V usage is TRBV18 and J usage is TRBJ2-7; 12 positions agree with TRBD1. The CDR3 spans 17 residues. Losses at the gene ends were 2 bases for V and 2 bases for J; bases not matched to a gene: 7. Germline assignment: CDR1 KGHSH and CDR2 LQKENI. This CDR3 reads CASSPRGRDRGPYEQYF. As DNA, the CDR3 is TGTGCCAGCTCACCAAGGGGCAGGGACAGGGGGCCCTACGAGCAGTACTTC.

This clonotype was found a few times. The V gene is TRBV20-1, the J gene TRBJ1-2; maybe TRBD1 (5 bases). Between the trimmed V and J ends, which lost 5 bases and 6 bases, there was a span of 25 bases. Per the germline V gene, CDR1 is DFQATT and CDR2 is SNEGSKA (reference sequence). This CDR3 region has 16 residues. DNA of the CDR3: TGCAGTGCTCCGGGGGGGACGGGTCACGGGACCCATGGCTACACCTTC. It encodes CSAPGGTGHGTHGYTF.

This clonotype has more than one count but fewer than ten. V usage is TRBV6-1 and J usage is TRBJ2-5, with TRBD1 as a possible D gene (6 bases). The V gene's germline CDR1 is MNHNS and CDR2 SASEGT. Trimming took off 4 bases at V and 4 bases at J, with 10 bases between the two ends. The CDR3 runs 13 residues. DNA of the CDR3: TGTGCCAGCAGTGTAAGGGGGATAGAGACCCAGTACTTC. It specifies CASSVRGIETQYF.

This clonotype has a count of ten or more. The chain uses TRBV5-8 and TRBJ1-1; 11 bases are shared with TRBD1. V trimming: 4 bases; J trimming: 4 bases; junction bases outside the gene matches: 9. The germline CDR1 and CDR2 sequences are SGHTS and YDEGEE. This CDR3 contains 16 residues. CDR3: CASSPHPGQGVTEAFF. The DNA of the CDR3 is TGTGCCAGCAGCCCACATCCGGGACAGGGGGTCACTGAAGCTTTCTTT.

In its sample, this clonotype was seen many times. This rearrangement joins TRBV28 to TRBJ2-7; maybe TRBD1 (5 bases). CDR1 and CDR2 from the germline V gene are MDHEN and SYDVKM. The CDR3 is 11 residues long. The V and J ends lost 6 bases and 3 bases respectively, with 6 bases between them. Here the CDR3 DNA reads TGTGCCAGCAGACAGGACTACGAGCAGTACTTC. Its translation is CASRQDYEQYF.

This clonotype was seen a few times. The CDR3 coding sequence is TGCGCCAGCAGCGCACACCTAACCGGGATCGTAAATGAGCAGTTCTTC. Its protein product is CASSAHLTGIVNEQFF. The chain employs TRBV4-1 and TRBJ2-1, with D maybe TRBD2 (5 bases). This CDR3 spans 16 amino acids. With 5 bases removed from V and 7 bases from J, the gap between germline ends came to 21 bases. Germline V lookup: CDR1 MGHRA, CDR2 YSYEKL.

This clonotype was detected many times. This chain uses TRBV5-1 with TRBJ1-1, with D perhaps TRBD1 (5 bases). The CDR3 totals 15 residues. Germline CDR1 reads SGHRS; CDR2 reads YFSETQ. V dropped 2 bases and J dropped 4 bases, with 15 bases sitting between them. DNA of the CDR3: TGCGCCAGCAGCTTTGTCGGGAGTGGGGGCACTGAAGCTTTCTTT. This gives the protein CASSFVGSGGTEAFF.